This T cell receptor beta chain was identified in a study of blood T cell repertoires in COVID-19. Germline CDR1 reads KGHDR; CDR2 reads SFDVKD. The V end lost 1 base, the J end lost 2 bases, and 12 bases lay between the germline ends. CDR3 length: 16 residues. TCRdb keeps only in-frame clones here, not all; method: immunoSEQ multiplex PCR. This sample yields 50,000 to 75,000 clones, of which roughly 80% are seen a single time; less than 25% belongs to the top ten. Sequencing was performed on peripheral blood. The sequence was collected from an elderly man with active or convalescent COVID-19. The chain uses TRBV24-1 and TRBJ2-3; D gene unclear. The CDR3 bases are TGTGCCACCAGTGATTTAGTCCACGGGTCCACAGATACGCAGTATTTT. It yields the protein CATSDLVHGSTDTQYF.